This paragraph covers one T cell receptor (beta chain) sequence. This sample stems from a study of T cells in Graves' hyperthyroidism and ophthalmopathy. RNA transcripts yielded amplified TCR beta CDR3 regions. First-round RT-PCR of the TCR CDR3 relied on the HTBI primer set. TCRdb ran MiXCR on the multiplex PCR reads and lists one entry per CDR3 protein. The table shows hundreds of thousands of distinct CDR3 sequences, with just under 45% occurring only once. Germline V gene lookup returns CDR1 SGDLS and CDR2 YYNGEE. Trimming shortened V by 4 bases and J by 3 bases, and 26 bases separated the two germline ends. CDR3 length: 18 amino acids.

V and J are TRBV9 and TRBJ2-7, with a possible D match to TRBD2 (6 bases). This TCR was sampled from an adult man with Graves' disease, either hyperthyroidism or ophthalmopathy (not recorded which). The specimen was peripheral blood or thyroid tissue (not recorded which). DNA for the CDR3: TGTGCCAGCAGCTCCAACCCGGGTGGGGGGATCCTTGGCTACGAGCAGTACTTC. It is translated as CASSSNPGGGILGYEQYF.